Detailed here is one T cell receptor (beta chain). The sample comes from a study of blood T cell repertoires in COVID-19. Study overall: The United States, Italy and Spain were the sources of the acute and convalescent COVID-19 samples. Sources were T cells, B-cell-depleted T cells, or PBMCs; the material itself was cDNA or gDNA.

Per the original data handling: Nucleated cell counts were estimated from reference gene primer amplification. Only in-frame clones appear in the TCRdb table, and some are missing; sequencing was by immunoSEQ multiplex PCR. V, J and clone size reflect that table, while D and trimming were determined from the DNA. This sample has some 190,000 clones; around 84% occur once, and the top ten carry 15% to 20%. Germline CDR1 is SGHRS and CDR2 is YFSETQ. The CDR3 is made up of 15 amino acids. Trimming removed 1 base from V and 4 bases from J, with 13 bases in between. The V and J genes are TRBV5-1 and TRBJ2-3; maybe TRBD1 (6 bases). The sequenced sample was peripheral blood. The sequence was obtained from a human donor in a cohort sampled during active COVID-19. This CDR3 is CASSLMTGRSDTQYF. The CDR3 bases are TGCGCCAGCAGCTTGATGACAGGTCGATCAGATACGCAGTATTTT. Using reference TRBV5-1 and TRBJ2-3 for the parts outside the CDR3, the full variable domain is KAGVTQTPRYLIKTRGQQVTLSCSPISGHRSVSWYQQTPGQGLQFLFEYFSETQRNKGNFPGRFSGRQFSNSRSEMNVSTLELGDSALYLCASSLMTGRSDTQYFGPGTRLTVL.